The 6 T cell receptor beta chains below all came from one sample that was sequenced in a study of cytomegalovirus exposure and HLA in healthy donors. This PCR relied on a set of 60 Vbeta primers and 13 Jbeta primers. Sequencing was performed with immunoSEQ multiplex PCR; in TCRdb, only in-frame clones are kept and a portion is missing. The sample includes 150,000 or so clones, approximately 78% seen only once; the top ten take about 3.2%. Sequencing was carried out using PBMCs. These receptors originate from a man aged 18 to 29 in good health and CMV-seropositive.

The V call is TRBV6-5, the J call TRBJ1-2; D gene ambiguous. Germline lookup yields CDR1 MNHEY and CDR2 SVGAGI. This CDR3 contains 12 residues. Trimming took off 5 bases at V and 2 bases at J, with 6 bases between the two ends. This CDR3 reads CASSPGNYGYTF. As DNA, the CDR3 is TGTGCCAGCAGTCCGGGAAACTATGGCTACACCTTC.

V is TRBV7-2 and J is TRBJ1-2; D gene uncertain. The CDR3 is 12 residues long. Trimming cost V 8 bases and J 3 bases, with 10 bases left between them. CDR1 is SGHTA, CDR2 FQGNSA, per germline. CDR3 region: CASGLGDYGYTF. DNA of the CDR3: TGTGCCAGCGGCCTCGGGGACTATGGCTACACCTTC.

Only one count was recorded for this clone. This chain joins TRBV7-2 and TRBJ1-2, with TRBD1 matching over 9 bases. Germline trimming cut 7 bases from V and 2 bases from J; bases unmatched to any gene: 8. The CDR3 contains 15 residues. CDR1 and CDR2 from the germline V gene are SGHTA and FQGNSA. CDR3 in amino acids: CASTFGTGKNYGYTF. The DNA for the CDR3 is TGTGCCAGCACCTTCGGGACAGGGAAAAACTATGGCTACACCTTC.

The genes are TRBV14 and TRBJ2-1; D is unclear. This CDR3 contains 13 residues. The germline CDR1 and CDR2 sequences are SGHDN and FVKESK. V shed 4 bases and J shed 3 bases, with 7 bases lying between them. DNA of the CDR3: TGTGCCAGCAGCCTGGCCGACTACAATGAGCAGTTCTTC. Amino acid sequence: CASSLADYNEQFF.

This chain links TRBV27 with TRBJ1-5; tentatively, D is TRBD1 (6 bases). Germline loops: CDR1 MNHEY, CDR2 SMNVEV (reference sequence). This CDR3 is built from 17 residues. The germline V and J ends were trimmed by 3 bases and 2 bases, with 17 bases remaining between them. The chain's CDR3 is CASSFRPPGDGNQPQHF. As DNA, the CDR3 is TGTGCCAGCAGTTTTAGACCCCCAGGGGATGGCAATCAGCCCCAGCATTTT.

The V and J genes are TRBV29-1 and TRBJ2-6, with 9 bases that match TRBD1. Per the germline V gene, CDR1 is SQVTM and CDR2 is ANQGSEA. The V and J ends lost 8 bases and 6 bases, in that order; junction bases with no gene match: 14. This CDR3 spans 16 amino acids. CDR3 sequence: CSPAGTGFLEANVLTF. In DNA form, the CDR3 reads TGCAGCCCCGCGGGGACAGGGTTTCTAGAGGCCAACGTCCTGACTTTC. Looking up the rest from reference TRBV29-1 and TRBJ2-6 gives the full variable domain: SAVISQKPSRDICQRGTSLTIQCQVDSQVTMMFWYRQQPGQSLTLIATANQGSEATYESGFVIDKFPISRPNLTFSTLTVSNMSPEDSSIYLCSPAGTGFLEANVLTFGAGSRLTVL.